Below are 29 T cell receptor beta chains sequenced from a single sample in a study of T-cell memory formation after mild COVID-19. TCRdb used MiXCR to reprocess the 5' RACE reads, holding one entry per CDR3 protein. This sample yields some 210,000 distinct CDR3 sequences, of which more than 9% are seen a single time; approximately 2.8% belongs to the top ten. What was sequenced was PBMCs or a T cell subset sorted from them (not recorded which). These receptors all stem from a man aged 18 to 30 who had mild COVID-19 (a few samples of this study predate the infection). Cell type and time point are not known.

This chain connects TRBV7-2 to TRBJ1-2; possible D gene TRBD1, 5 bases. V gave up 4 bases and J gave up 8 bases, with 23 bases separating them. The CDR3 is 16 residues long. Germline CDR1 SGHTA, CDR2 FQGNSA. CDR3 in amino acids: CASSWAEQSSAGGYTF. The CDR3 DNA follows: TGTGCCAGCAGCTGGGCGGAACAGTCGAGTGCAGGGGGCTACACCTTC.

This chain joins TRBV9 and TRBJ2-7; 9 nucleotides line up with TRBD1. This CDR3 is 16 amino acids long. J was trimmed by 6 bases and V by 0 bases; bases with no gene match: 10. Per the germline V gene, CDR1 is SGDLS and CDR2 is YYNGEE. This CDR3 is CASSVGPLGQGGEQYF. The CDR3 nucleotides read TGTGCCAGCAGCGTAGGTCCCTTGGGACAGGGAGGCGAGCAGTACTTC. Using reference TRBV9 and TRBJ2-7 for the parts outside the CDR3, the full variable domain is DSGVTQTPKHLITATGQRVTLRCSPRSGDLSVYWYQQSLDQGLQFLIQYYNGEERAKGNILERFSAQQFPDLHSELNLSSLELGDSALYFCASSVGPLGQGGEQYFGPGTRLTVT.

J is TRBJ2-2 and V is TRBV2, with 12 bases matching TRBD1. Germline trimming cut 7 bases from V and 9 bases from J; bases unmatched to any gene: 6. CDR3 length: 14 amino acids. Germline CDR1 SNHLY, CDR2 FYNNEI. The CDR3 sequence: CASTGDRGLRELFF. The CDR3 DNA follows: TGTGCCAGCACCGGGGACAGGGGGCTTAGGGAGCTGTTTTTT. The full variable domain, completed using reference TRBV2 and TRBJ2-2, is EPEVTQTPSHQVTQMGQEVILRCVPISNHLYFYWYRQILGQKVEFLVSFYNNEISEKSEIFDDQFSVERPDGSNFTLKIRSTKLEDSAMYFCASTGDRGLRELFFGEGSRLTVL.

This clonotype was seen repeatedly, ten times or more. The chain carries TRBV7-2 and TRBJ2-3; perhaps D is TRBD1 or TRBD2 (6 bases each). Trimming pared 8 bases from V and 4 bases from J, leaving 10 bases between. Germline V lookup: CDR1 SGHTA, CDR2 FQGNSA. The CDR3 is 12 amino acids. The CDR3 loop is CASEGGSDTQYF. CDR3 bases: TGTGCCAGCGAGGGGGGTTCAGATACGCAGTATTTT. The variable domain in full, completed from reference TRBV7-2 and TRBJ2-3, reads GAGVSQSPSNKVTEKGKDVELRCDPISGHTALYWYRQSLGQGLEFLIYFQGNSAPDKSGLPSDRFSAERTGGSVSTLTIQRTQQEDSAVYLCASEGGSDTQYFGPGTRLTVL.

The sample holds many counts of this clonotype. The J gene is TRBJ1-4, the V gene TRBV6-2 or TRBV6-3, with unresolved D. CDR3 length equals 12 residues. Between the trimmed V and J ends, which lost 5 bases and 6 bases, there was a span of 7 bases. Germline CDR1 reads MNHEY; CDR2 reads SVGEGT. The CDR3 DNA follows: TGTGCCAGCAGTCCCGGGGATGAAAAACTGTTTTTT. Its translation is CASSPGDEKLFF.

The chain carries TRBV4-3 and TRBJ2-3; 11 nucleotides agree with TRBD2. This CDR3 contains 17 residues. Germline CDR1 reads LGHNA; CDR2 reads YSLEER. Trimming at V came to 0 bases and at J to 4 bases, leaving 6 bases not matched to a gene. The chain's CDR3 is CASSQEPGTSGPDTQYF. As DNA, the CDR3 is TGCGCCAGCAGCCAAGAGCCCGGGACTAGCGGCCCAGATACGCAGTATTTT.

This clonotype was seen ten or more times. The DNA of the CDR3 is TGCGCCAGCAGCTTGACTAGCGGGGGGGCCAATGAGCAGTTCTTC. This sequence encodes CASSLTSGGANEQFF. The genes are TRBV5-1 and TRBJ2-1; 13 bases align to TRBD2. Per germline, CDR1 SGHRS and CDR2 YFSETQ. Germline trimming cut 1 base from V and 6 bases from J; bases unmatched to any gene: 1. The CDR3 extends over 15 amino acids.

This clonotype was detected only a few times. This chain uses TRBV24-1 with TRBJ1-5; D remains unclear. Looked up from germline, CDR1 is KGHDR and CDR2 is SFDVKD. CDR3 length: 16 residues. V was clipped by 2 bases and J by 0 bases, with 10 bases between them. The DNA of the CDR3 is TGTGCCACCAGTGATTCGTGGGGTGGTAGCAATCAGCCCCAGCATTTT. It encodes CATSDSWGGSNQPQHF.

The J gene is TRBJ2-7, the V gene TRBV20-1; 9 bases agree with TRBD2. This CDR3 is built from 14 residues. Per germline, CDR1 DFQATT and CDR2 SNEGSKA (reference sequence). J gave up 2 bases and V 7 bases, and 9 bases lay outside the gene matches. The CDR3 region has the DNA TGCAGTGTCCCCCGGCGGGGGGGTACCTACGAGCAGTACTTC. Its protein is CSVPRRGGTYEQYF.

This clonotype was counted many times. This sequence joins TRBV6-6 and TRBJ1-1; D uncertain. In germline, CDR1 is MNHNY, CDR2 SVGAGI (reference sequence). V was trimmed by 5 bases and J by 5 bases, leaving 9 bases between them. CDR3 size: 12 residues. CDR3 DNA: TGTGCCAGCAGTGCCCGGGGAACTGAAGCTTTCTTT. Residues: CASSARGTEAFF.

This clonotype was observed a few times. The CDR3 protein is CASSPQQAETQYF. The CDR3 nucleotides read TGTGCCAGCAGCCCGCAACAGGCGGAGACCCAGTACTTC. The rearrangement uses TRBV11-3 and TRBJ2-5, with a tentative D call TRBD1 (5 bases). CDR1 and CDR2 from the germline V gene are SGHNT and YENEEA. The CDR3 spans 13 residues. The germline V and J ends were trimmed by 5 bases and 5 bases, with 12 bases remaining between them.

This clonotype was detected only a few times. The chain is built from TRBV18 and TRBJ1-1; no firm D call. The CDR3 is made up of 16 amino acids. Germline lookup yields CDR1 KGHSH and CDR2 LQKENI. Trimming cost V 2 bases and J 4 bases, with 17 bases left between them. For the CDR3, the DNA is TGTGCCAGCTCACCAGCTGTTATCTTGACTGGCACTGAAGCTTTCTTT. Residues: CASSPAVILTGTEAFF.

This clonotype was counted a few times. The gene calls are TRBV12-3 or TRBV12-4 and TRBJ1-4; D remains ambiguous. Deletions cut 3 bases from V and 13 bases from J, with 12 bases between. The CDR3 totals 12 residues. CDR3 residues: CASSFGDTLLFF. The DNA of the CDR3 is TGTGCCAGCAGTTTCGGCGACACTCTACTGTTTTTT.

The genes are TRBV7-9 and TRBJ2-7, with 9 bases aligning to TRBD1. The junction had 1 base not matched to a gene; V was cut back by 1 base and J by 6 bases. The CDR3 has 13 amino acids. From germline, CDR1 is SEHNR and CDR2 FQNEAQ (reference sequence). Here the CDR3 reads CASSLEQGAEQYV. DNA for the CDR3: TGTGCCAGCAGCTTAGAACAGGGGGCCGAGCAGTACGTC.

The genes are TRBV27 and TRBJ1-5; 11 bases fit TRBD1. Unmatched junction bases numbered 4, after V lost 5 bases and J lost 1 base. From germline, CDR1 is MNHEY and CDR2 SMNVEV (reference sequence). The CDR3 loop spans 16 amino acids. CDR3: CASSPWTGGSNQPQHF. In nucleotides, the CDR3 is TGTGCCAGCAGTCCCTGGACAGGGGGCAGCAATCAGCCCCAGCATTTT.

This clonotype has a handful of counts. The rearrangement links TRBV20-1 to TRBJ1-1, with D perhaps matching TRBD1 (5 bases). Trimming removed 6 bases from V and 8 bases from J, with 16 bases in between. CDR1 DFQATT and CDR2 SNEGSKA come from the germline V gene (reference sequence). The length of the CDR3 is 12 residues. This CDR3 is CSAGVPSREAFF. CDR3 in DNA: TGCAGTGCGGGGGTCCCATCCCGCGAAGCTTTCTTT.

The chain has TRBV12-3 or TRBV12-4 and TRBJ2-5; D call uncertain. The CDR3 spans 12 residues. V dropped 8 bases and J dropped 4 bases, with 11 bases sitting between them. The CDR3 here is CASLKETETQYF. DNA of the CDR3: TGTGCCAGCCTGAAGGAGACAGAGACCCAGTACTTC.

This clonotype turned up a few times. This chain joins TRBV7-9 and TRBJ2-5, with 12 positions matching TRBD2. CDR3 length: 16 residues. Germline-derived CDR1 and CDR2 are SEHNR and FQNEAQ (reference sequence). Trimming at V came to 6 bases and at J to 3 bases, leaving 8 bases not matched to a gene. CDR3 DNA sequence: TGTGCCAGCAGTCGGATGACTAGCGGGGGTAAAGAGACCCAGTACTTC. Protein product: CASSRMTSGGKETQYF.

This clonotype was found many times. The chain uses TRBV11-2 and TRBJ2-3; tentatively, D is TRBD2 (6 bases). V was cut by 3 bases and J by 0 bases, with 10 bases left in between. The CDR3 is made up of 15 amino acids. The germline V gene has CDR1 SGHAT and CDR2 FQNNGV. CDR3 DNA: TGTGCCAGCAGCTTTCCGGGACTCAGCACAGATACGCAGTATTTT. Translating it yields CASSFPGLSTDTQYF.

This clonotype was seen a few times. The gene calls are TRBV19 and TRBJ1-1, with a weak D call TRBD1 (6 bases). The CDR3 runs 15 residues. The germline V gene has CDR1 LNHDA and CDR2 SQIVND (reference sequence). Trimming pared 6 bases from V and 0 bases from J, leaving 14 bases between. The CDR3 sequence: CASRRQVRMNTEAFF. DNA of the CDR3: TGTGCCAGTAGAAGACAGGTCCGCATGAACACTGAAGCTTTCTTT.

There are many counts of this clonotype. The chain links TRBV9 to TRBJ2-3; D is perhaps TRBD1 or TRBD2 (5 bases each). Trimming shortened V by 4 bases and J by 0 bases, and 12 bases separated the two germline ends. Germline CDR1 is SGDLS and CDR2 is YYNGEE. The CDR3 loop spans 15 amino acids. The CDR3 region has the DNA TGTGCCAGCAGCTCGGGACGTGTGAGCACAGATACGCAGTATTTT. Encoded protein: CASSSGRVSTDTQYF. Filled out from reference TRBV9 and TRBJ2-3, the complete variable domain reads DSGVTQTPKHLITATGQRVTLRCSPRSGDLSVYWYQQSLDQGLQFLIQYYNGEERAKGNILERFSAQQFPDLHSELNLSSLELGDSALYFCASSSGRVSTDTQYFGPGTRLTVL.

The sample holds a few counts of this clonotype. The rearrangement joins TRBV15 to TRBJ2-5; tentatively, D is TRBD1 or TRBD2 (6 bases each). The germline gives CDR1 LNHNV, CDR2 YYDKDF (reference sequence). CDR3 length: 14 residues. V was pared by 1 base and J by 2 bases, with 8 bases between. CDR3 loop: CATSRGGGQETQYF. The CDR3 DNA sequence: TGTGCCACCAGCAGAGGAGGGGGGCAAGAGACCCAGTACTTC.

A few counts support this clonotype. The chain links TRBV27 to TRBJ1-4; D uncertain. CDR1 and CDR2 from the germline V gene are MNHEY and SMNVEV (reference sequence). This CDR3 region has 15 residues. Between the trimmed V and J ends, which lost 0 bases and 8 bases, there was a span of 13 bases. CDR3 sequence: CASSLSALRPEKLFF. The CDR3 coding sequence is TGTGCCAGCAGTTTATCAGCCCTGCGGCCGGAAAAACTGTTTTTT.

This clonotype was seen at least ten times. The rearrangement uses TRBV24-1 and TRBJ2-3, with a tentative D call TRBD2 (5 bases). Deletions cut 2 bases from V and 2 bases from J, with 13 bases between. The CDR3 is 16 amino acids. Germline CDR1 is KGHDR and CDR2 is SFDVKD. CDR3 DNA sequence: TGTGCCACCAGTGATTCGGGGAGCGGATACACAGATACGCAGTATTTT. It encodes CATSDSGSGYTDTQYF.

This clonotype was counted a few times. This chain links TRBV5-1 with TRBJ2-7; 9 bases line up with TRBD2. Germline trimming cut 2 bases from V and 1 base from J; bases unmatched to any gene: 7. The V gene's germline CDR1 is SGHRS and CDR2 YFSETQ. The CDR3 contains 16 residues. CDR3 residues: CASSLSSGGMSYEQYF. In DNA form, the CDR3 reads TGCGCCAGCAGCTTAAGCAGCGGGGGGATGTCCTACGAGCAGTACTTC.

In its sample, this clonotype was seen a few times. The V gene is TRBV3-1, the J gene TRBJ2-2; 7 bases align to TRBD1. Germline CDR1 LGHDT, CDR2 YNNKEL (reference sequence). V lost 7 bases and J lost 6; bases outside the gene matches: 8. CDR3 length equals 14 residues. CDR3 nucleotides: TGTGCCAGCACCCAGAGGGGGCGGGCCGGGGAGCTGTTTTTT. Amino acid sequence: CASTQRGRAGELFF. The complete variable domain, with remaining parts taken from reference TRBV3-1 and TRBJ2-2, reads DTAVSQTPKYLVTQMGNDKSIKCEQNLGHDTMYWYKQDSKKFLKIMFSYNNKELIINETVPNRFSPKSPDKAHLNLHINSLELGDSAVYFCASTQRGRAGELFFGEGSRLTVL.

V gene TRBV30 combines with J gene TRBJ2-7, with D perhaps matching TRBD1 or TRBD2 (6 bases each). The V end lost 2 bases, the J end lost 4 bases, and 15 bases lay between the germline ends. The CDR3 totals 14 residues. Germline values: CDR1 GTSNPN, CDR2 SVGIG (reference sequence). The CDR3 here is CAWSRGLLGYEQYF. CDR3 nucleotide sequence: TGTGCCTGGAGTCGGGGGCTCCTAGGATACGAGCAGTACTTC.

The chain uses TRBV12-3 or TRBV12-4 and TRBJ2-7, with a possible D match to TRBD1 (6 bases). The CDR3 covers 17 residues. The V gene lost 1 base and the J gene lost 0 bases, with 16 bases spanning the gap. The CDR3 reads CASSLGTRGFSSYEQYF. In DNA form, the CDR3 reads TGTGCCAGCAGTTTAGGTACCAGGGGATTTAGCTCCTACGAGCAGTACTTC.

Ten or more counts support this clonotype. CDR3 sequence: CASSTRQGLTGELFF. In DNA, the CDR3 is TGTGCCAGCAGCACCCGACAGGGCCTGACCGGGGAGCTGTTTTTT. The genes are TRBV9 and TRBJ2-2; TRBD1 matches 7 bases. The CDR3 spans 15 residues. CDR1 and CDR2 from the germline V gene are SGDLS and YYNGEE. The V and J ends lost 4 bases and 5 bases, in that order; junction bases with no gene match: 8.